These T cell receptor beta chains were read from a single sample in a study of shared clonotypes between healthy human individuals. Clones were sequenced by immunoSEQ multiplex PCR, and TCRdb holds only the in-frame ones, with some missing. Of millions of clones in the sample, 85% to 95% were seen once. Sequenced: naive CD8+ T cells from PBMCs. These receptors were obtained from a man younger than 35 in good health. Some clones in this sample may be carry-over from other donors' samples. Each CDR3 is given with its conserved first and last residue. The order of the fields is clone size, D gene, V gene, J gene, CDR3 protein, CDR3 DNA. The D gene is left open where the match is weak. Not all rows give a size; the values are once, few, many and, for expanded clones, a class.

once	TRBD1	TRBV9	TRBJ1-5	CASSPGQVVGLGEPQHF	TGTGCCAGCAGCCCCGGACAGGTGGTAGGTCTGGGTGAGCCCCAGCATTTT
.	.	TRBV4-2	TRBJ2-7	CASSQEPSYEQYF	TGTGCCAGCAGCCAAGAACCCTCCTACGAGCAGTACTTC
once	.	TRBV6-1	TRBJ1-5	CASSEARGPQHF	TGTGCCAGCAGTGAAGCGCGGGGGCCCCAGCATTTT
few	.	TRBV27	TRBJ1-2	CASSLSTGNYGYTF	TGTGCCAGCAGTTTATCCACAGGGAACTATGGCTACACCTTC
.	.	TRBV11-2	TRBJ2-7	CASSPPEWGRSYEQYF	TGTGCCAGCAGTCCCCCTGAATGGGGGAGGAGCTACGAGCAGTACTTC
.	TRBD2	TRBV18	TRBJ2-1	CASSPLAGGINEQFF	TGTGCCAGCTCACCTCTAGCGGGAGGTATCAATGAGCAGTTCTTC
.	TRBD1	TRBV4-3	TRBJ2-7	CASSHYKQGGTAYEQYF	TGCGCCAGCAGCCACTATAAACAGGGGGGCACCGCCTACGAGCAGTACTTC
.	.	TRBV7-9	TRBJ2-6	CASSLTPGGLTGANVLTF	TGTGCCAGCAGCTTAACCCCCGGGGGTTTGACTGGGGCCAACGTCCTGACTTTC
.	TRBD1	TRBV4-1	TRBJ2-1	CASSHPGTGVYNEQFF	TGCGCCAGCAGCCACCCCGGGACAGGGGTCTACAATGAGCAGTTCTTC
.	TRBD2	TRBV7-6	TRBJ2-7	CASSPSRGGSDEQYF	TGTGCCAGCAGCCCTTCACGGGGGGGCTCCGACGAGCAGTACTTC
.	TRBD1	TRBV6-5	TRBJ1-1	CASSYSDRATEAFF	TGTGCCAGCAGTTACTCTGACAGGGCTACTGAAGCTTTCTTT
.	.	TRBV29-1	TRBJ1-1	CSVILELEAFF	TGCAGCGTTATTTTGGAGCTTGAAGCTTTCTTT
.	.	TRBV5-1	TRBJ2-5	CASSLARYARETQYF	TGCGCCAGCAGCTTGGCCCGCTACGCCAGGGAGACCCAGTACTTC
.	.	TRBV4-1	TRBJ2-2	CASSQESKKNTGELFF	TGCGCCAGCAGCCAAGAATCAAAGAAAAACACCGGGGAGCTGTTTTTT
.	TRBD2	TRBV27	TRBJ2-7	CASSLLAGGPYEQYF	TGTGCCAGCAGTTTACTTGCGGGAGGCCCCTACGAGCAGTACTTC
.	.	TRBV5-6	TRBJ1-2	CATQGQGGYGYTF	TGTGCCACCCAAGGGCAGGGTGGATATGGCTACACCTTC